Listed below are T cell receptor beta chains from one sample, sequenced in a study of cytomegalovirus exposure and HLA in healthy donors. Method: immunoSEQ multiplex PCR; TCRdb's copy keeps in-frame clones and lacks some. This table holds a few hundred thousand clones, about 83% found once. Sequencing was carried out using PBMCs. These receptors were taken from a girl aged 10-17 years in good health and CMV-seronegative. Both conserved end residues are part of each CDR3. Each record gives: clone size, D gene, J gene, V gene, CDR3 DNA, CDR3 protein. D genes are given only for firm matches. For some rows the clone size is stated as once, few or many, or as a class when expanded; others skip it.

abundance: .
d_gene: TRBD2
j_gene: TRBJ2-5
v_gene: TRBV11-2
CDR3nt: TGTGCCAGCAGCTTAGGTATCCTAGCGGGGGGGCCTTTCGAGACCCAGTACTTC
CDR3aa: CASSLGILAGGPFETQYF

abundance: .
d_gene: .
j_gene: TRBJ2-1
v_gene: TRBV6-5
CDR3nt: TGTGCCAGCAGTCGGCGAGGAGGTGAGCAGTTCTTC
CDR3aa: CASSRRGGEQFF

abundance: .
d_gene: .
j_gene: TRBJ1-1
v_gene: TRBV5-4
CDR3nt: TGTGCCAGCAGCTTGGCCTCGTTGGGGACAATGAACACTGAAGCTTTCTTT
CDR3aa: CASSLASLGTMNTEAFF

abundance: .
d_gene: .
j_gene: TRBJ2-7
v_gene: TRBV6-6
CDR3nt: TGTGCCAGCAGTTACCCGGAGGGGACAGACCAGTACTTC
CDR3aa: CASSYPEGTDQYF

abundance: .
d_gene: TRBD2
j_gene: TRBJ2-3
v_gene: TRBV5-6
CDR3nt: TGTGCCAGCAGCTTCTGGGGACTAGCGGGAAGCTCAACAGATACGCAGTATTTT
CDR3aa: CASSFWGLAGSSTDTQYF

abundance: few
d_gene: .
j_gene: TRBJ1-5
v_gene: TRBV28
CDR3nt: TGTGCCAGCAGTTCCAGAGCGAATCAGCCCCAGCATTTT
CDR3aa: CASSSRANQPQHF

abundance: .
d_gene: .
j_gene: TRBJ2-1
v_gene: TRBV7-9
CDR3nt: TGTGCCAGCAGCCCCAGGGTCCACAGTGCCTACAATGAGCAGTTCTTC
CDR3aa: CASSPRVHSAYNEQFF

abundance: .
d_gene: TRBD2
j_gene: TRBJ2-1
v_gene: TRBV7-8
CDR3nt: TGTGCCAGCAGCTTAGCGCGTTTTGCGGGAGGGCCTTTTATTAGTGAGCAGTTCTTC
CDR3aa: CASSLARFAGGPFISEQFF

abundance: .
d_gene: .
j_gene: TRBJ1-5
v_gene: TRBV4-1
CDR3nt: TGCGCCAGCAGCCGAACTTTCCGGGGGATCGGTAGCAATCAGCCCCAGCATTTT
CDR3aa: CASSRTFRGIGSNQPQHF

abundance: .
d_gene: .
j_gene: TRBJ2-4
v_gene: TRBV5-4
CDR3nt: TGTGCCAGCAGCCAAGATCAGGGGGCCAAAAACATTCAGTACTTC
CDR3aa: CASSQDQGAKNIQYF

abundance: .
d_gene: .
j_gene: TRBJ2-7
v_gene: TRBV29-1
CDR3nt: TGCAGCGTTGATGCGGGTAGCTCCTACGAGCAGTACTTC
CDR3aa: CSVDAGSSYEQYF

abundance: .
d_gene: .
j_gene: TRBJ1-2
v_gene: TRBV7-8
CDR3nt: TGTGCCAGCAGCTTTGGGGGCCGACGCTACACCTTC
CDR3aa: CASSFGGRRYTF

abundance: once
d_gene: .
j_gene: TRBJ1-1
v_gene: TRBV19
CDR3nt: TGTGCCAGTAGACCAGGAACAAAAAAGGGAGGTGAAGCTTTCTTT
CDR3aa: CASRPGTKKGGEAFF

abundance: .
d_gene: .
j_gene: TRBJ1-4
v_gene: TRBV6-1
CDR3nt: TGTGCCAGCAGTGAAGGGCTGAGGGGGGGCGTCGACGAAAAACTGTTTTTT
CDR3aa: CASSEGLRGGVDEKLFF

abundance: once
d_gene: .
j_gene: TRBJ1-6
v_gene: TRBV5-1
CDR3nt: TGCGCCAGCAGCTTCGGGGGGCTGCCGAGAGACAGTTTTAATTCACCCCTCCACTTT
CDR3aa: CASSFGGLPRDSFNSPLHF

abundance: .
d_gene: .
j_gene: TRBJ2-4
v_gene: TRBV4-2
CDR3nt: TGTGCCAGCAGCCTTTCGGAGGTCCTAGGGTCAGACTCTCTAGCCAAAAACATTCAGTACTTC
CDR3aa: CASSLSEVLGSDSLAKNIQYF

abundance: .
d_gene: TRBD1
j_gene: TRBJ1-4
v_gene: TRBV15
CDR3nt: TGTGCCACCAGCAGAGCCGGGACAGCTTCCGAAAAACTGTTTTTT
CDR3aa: CATSRAGTASEKLFF

abundance: .
d_gene: .
j_gene: TRBJ1-2
v_gene: TRBV16
CDR3nt: TGTGCCAGCAGCCAATCCTGGACAGTCTATGGCTACACCTTC
CDR3aa: CASSQSWTVYGYTF

abundance: .
d_gene: .
j_gene: TRBJ2-4
v_gene: TRBV21-1
CDR3nt: TGTGCCAGCAGCAAAGCTAGCGGGAGCAGAAACATTCAGTACTTC
CDR3aa: CASSKASGSRNIQYF

abundance: .
d_gene: TRBD1
j_gene: TRBJ1-1
v_gene: TRBV19
CDR3nt: TGTGCCAGTAGTATGGGGACAGGGGTTAACACTGAAGCTTTCTTT
CDR3aa: CASSMGTGVNTEAFF

abundance: few
d_gene: .
j_gene: TRBJ2-7
v_gene: TRBV10-3
CDR3nt: TGTGCCATCAGTGAGTCTGGGGCAGCTTTCTCACCCCTCTACGAGCAGTACTTC
CDR3aa: CAISESGAAFSPLYEQYF

abundance: .
d_gene: TRBD2
j_gene: TRBJ2-3
v_gene: TRBV9
CDR3nt: TGTGCCAGCAGCGTGGAGATAGCGGGGGCGACAGATACGCAGTATTTT
CDR3aa: CASSVEIAGATDTQYF

abundance: once
d_gene: .
j_gene: TRBJ1-4
v_gene: TRBV9
CDR3nt: TGTGCCAGCAGCGTCAGGGGAGAGGATGAAAAACTGTTTTTT
CDR3aa: CASSVRGEDEKLFF

abundance: once
d_gene: .
j_gene: TRBJ2-2
v_gene: TRBV5-1
CDR3nt: TGCGCCAGCAGCCTGAGGAGCGGAACGAACACCGGGGAGCTGTTTTTT
CDR3aa: CASSLRSGTNTGELFF

abundance: .
d_gene: .
j_gene: TRBJ2-1
v_gene: TRBV14
CDR3nt: TGTGCCAGCAGCCAAGCTAGAAGCTCCTACAATGAGCAGTTCTTC
CDR3aa: CASSQARSSYNEQFF

abundance: .
d_gene: .
j_gene: TRBJ1-1
v_gene: TRBV7-9
CDR3nt: TGTTCCAGCAGCTTTCCAACGGAGGGGACTAACACTGAAGCTTTCTTT
CDR3aa: CSSSFPTEGTNTEAFF

abundance: few
d_gene: .
j_gene: TRBJ1-6
v_gene: TRBV6-5
CDR3nt: TGTGCCAGCAGTTACTACAGGAATTCACCCCTCCACTTT
CDR3aa: CASSYYRNSPLHF

abundance: .
d_gene: .
j_gene: TRBJ1-3
v_gene: TRBV2
CDR3nt: TGTGCCAGCAGTGGGGCAGGGCGCTCTGGAAACACCATATATTTT
CDR3aa: CASSGAGRSGNTIYF

abundance: .
d_gene: .
j_gene: TRBJ2-2
v_gene: TRBV28
CDR3nt: TGTGCCAGCAGTTTAGGCCTAGCTACCACCGGGGAGCTGTTTTTT
CDR3aa: CASSLGLATTGELFF